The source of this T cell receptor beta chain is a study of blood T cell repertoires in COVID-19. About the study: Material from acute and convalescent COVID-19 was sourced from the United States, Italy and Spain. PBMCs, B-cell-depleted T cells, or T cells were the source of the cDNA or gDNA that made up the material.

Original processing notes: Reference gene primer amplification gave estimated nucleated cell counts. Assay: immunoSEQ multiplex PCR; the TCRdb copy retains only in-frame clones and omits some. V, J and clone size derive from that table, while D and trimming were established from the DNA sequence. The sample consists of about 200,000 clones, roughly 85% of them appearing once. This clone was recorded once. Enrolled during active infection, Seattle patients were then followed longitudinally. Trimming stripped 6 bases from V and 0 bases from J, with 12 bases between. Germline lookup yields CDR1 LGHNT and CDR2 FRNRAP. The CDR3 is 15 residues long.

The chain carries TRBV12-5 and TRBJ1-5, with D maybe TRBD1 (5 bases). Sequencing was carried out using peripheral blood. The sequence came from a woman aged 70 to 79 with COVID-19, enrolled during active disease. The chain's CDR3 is CASGPNRISNQPQHF. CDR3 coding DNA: TGTGCTAGTGGACCAAACAGGATTAGCAATCAGCCCCAGCATTTT.